This record looks at one T cell receptor beta chain sequence and its context. The target antigen is unknown. A quantity of roughly 0.5 to 1 ug RNA underwent reverse transcription using random hexamers. An immunoSEQ multiplex PCR amplified TCR beta CDR3 over 54 Vbeta and 13 Jbeta. TCRdb reprocessed the immunoSEQ multiplex PCR reads with MiXCR, giving one entry per CDR3 protein. The sample yields around 130,000 distinct CDR3 sequences, nearly 96% seen once. CDR3 length: 14 amino acids. Trimming took off 4 bases at V and 2 bases at J, with 13 bases between the two ends. CDR1 and CDR2 from the germline V gene are SGHRS and YFSETQ. The record originates from a study of CD8 T cells in Susac syndrome. Findings of the study overall: The CD4+ T cell repertoire of patients with Susac syndrome showed no detectable clonal expansion.

Sequencing of TCR beta was performed on blood CD8+ and CD4+ T cells. TEMRA cells were enriched by FACS, while CD8+ and CD4+ T cells were obtained through a negative isolation that was performed magnetically. Sequenced: CD4+ T cells from PBMCs. This TCR derives from a human donor with Susac syndrome. This chain connects TRBV5-1 to TRBJ2-7; tentatively, D is TRBD1 (5 bases). The CDR3 loop reads CASSPQGVAYEQYF. CDR3 nucleotides: TGCGCCAGCAGCCCTCAGGGCGTCGCCTACGAGCAGTACTTC.